Reported below is one T cell receptor beta chain. This record comes from a study of blood T cell repertoires in COVID-19. Study-wide background: The origin of the acute and convalescent COVID-19 samples was the United States, Italy and Spain. Sources were T cells, B-cell-depleted T cells, or PBMCs; the material itself was cDNA or gDNA.

Per the authors' pipeline: Scientists estimated how many nucleated cells there were by amplifying reference gene primers. Here immunoSEQ multiplex PCR was the method, and the copy in TCRdb shows in-frame clones only, minus some. V and J calls and clone size follow that table, whereas D and trimming were derived from the DNA. Among 200,000 to 250,000 clones, 75% to 90% were seen once, and the ten largest hold under 5.5%. V lost 1 base and J 5 bases, leaving 11 bases between the germline ends. The CDR3 contains 15 residues. Germline values: CDR1 SGHTA, CDR2 FQGNSA. The TCR was taken from a woman aged 40-49 years with acute or convalescent COVID-19. The chain carries TRBV7-2 and TRBJ2-2; D is undetermined. Specimen: peripheral blood. CDR3 amino acids: CASSLVFTSTGELFF. The CDR3 DNA is TGTGCCAGCAGCTTAGTTTTTACATCTACCGGGGAGCTGTTTTTT.